These 19 T cell receptor beta chains originate from one sample sequenced in a study of control samples from healthy donors and cancer patients. Repertoires were generated with immunoSEQ multiplex PCR, while TCRdb's copy carries only in-frame clones and drops some. The sample has 110,000 to 150,000 clones; roughly 89% are singletons. The specimen sequenced was blood. These receptors originate from a man younger than 45 in good health.

J is TRBJ1-2 and V is TRBV6-4; 8 bases agree with TRBD1. Germline CDR1 MRHNA, CDR2 SNTAGT. V was pared by 5 bases and J by 9 bases, with 8 bases of the junction left unmatched. CDR3 length equals 13 residues. The CDR3 region has the DNA TGTGCCAGCAGTCCCGGACAGGGTAGGAGCTACACCTTC. Amino acid sequence: CASSPGQGRSYTF.

V usage is TRBV27 and J usage is TRBJ2-7, with TRBD1 matching 7 bases. V lost 1 base and J lost 4; bases outside the gene matches: 4. CDR1 is MNHEY, CDR2 SMNVEV, per germline (reference sequence). The CDR3 has 14 residues. This chain's CDR3 is CASSLLAGGYEQYF. Here the CDR3 DNA reads TGTGCCAGCAGTTTATTGGCAGGGGGATACGAGCAGTACTTC.

The gene calls are TRBV27 and TRBJ2-2; D may be TRBD1 (5 bases). V was trimmed by 7 bases and J by 0 bases, leaving 12 bases between them. The germline CDR1 and CDR2 sequences are MNHEY and SMNVEV (reference sequence). The CDR3 totals 15 residues. CDR3 amino acids: CASKWQGPNTGELFF. CDR3 sequence (DNA): TGTGCCAGCAAGTGGCAGGGCCCGAACACCGGGGAGCTGTTTTTT.

This clone was recorded only once. The chain couples TRBV7-9 to TRBJ2-7; 7 positions match TRBD1. The CDR3 loop spans 14 amino acids. Trimming at V came to 5 bases and at J to 3 bases, leaving 7 bases not matched to a gene. The germline V gene has CDR1 SEHNR and CDR2 FQNEAQ (reference sequence). CDR3 protein: CASSPPGQIYEQYF. The CDR3 region has the DNA TGTGCCAGCAGCCCCCCGGGACAGATCTACGAGCAGTACTTC. Looking up the rest from reference TRBV7-9 and TRBJ2-7 gives the full variable domain: DTGVSQNPRHKITKRGQNVTFRCDPISEHNRLYWYRQTLGQGPEFLTYFQNEAQLEKSRLLSDRFSAERPKGSFSTLEIQRTEQGDSAMYLCASSPPGQIYEQYFGPGTRLTVT.

The chain uses TRBV7-9 and TRBJ1-4; 9 nucleotides line up with TRBD1. From germline, CDR1 is SEHNR and CDR2 FQNEAQ (reference sequence). The ends lost 7 bases at V and 8 bases at J; junction bases unmatched: 11. CDR3 size: 15 residues. The CDR3 here is CASTDNRGRNEKLFF. CDR3 nucleotide sequence: TGTGCCAGCACCGACAACAGGGGGCGCAACGAAAAACTGTTTTTT.

The chain carries TRBV27 and TRBJ1-1, with D possibly being TRBD1 (6 bases). This CDR3 comprises 15 residues. Germline-derived CDR1 and CDR2 are MNHEY and SMNVEV (reference sequence). V dropped 2 bases and J dropped 1 base, with 11 bases sitting between them. Here the CDR3 reads CASSLIIGGNTEAFF. The CDR3 coding sequence is TGTGCCAGCAGTTTAATTATAGGGGGGAACACTGAAGCTTTCTTT.

This clone was seen once. The chain is built from TRBV10-3 and TRBJ1-1; D not resolved. CDR3 length equals 11 residues. Germline CDR1 reads ENHRY; CDR2 reads SYGVKD. V was cut by 3 bases and J by 11 bases, with 10 bases left in between. The CDR3 is CAISEWGGAFF. CDR3 DNA sequence: TGTGCCATCAGTGAATGGGGTGGTGCTTTCTTT.

The V call is TRBV9, the J call TRBJ2-5; TRBD2 matches 7 bases. The CDR3 is made up of 14 amino acids. CDR1 is SGDLS and CDR2 is YYNGEE in the germline V gene. V trimming: 0 bases; J trimming: 2 bases; junction bases outside the gene matches: 1. The CDR3 spells CASSVAGLQETQYF. The CDR3 DNA is TGTGCCAGCAGCGTAGCGGGACTACAAGAGACCCAGTACTTC.

This sequence joins TRBV7-2 and TRBJ2-7; D not certain. Deletions cut 3 bases from V and 6 bases from J, with 15 bases between. Germline V CDR1 and CDR2: SGHTA, FQGNSA. The length of the CDR3 is 14 residues. The DNA of the CDR3 is TGTGCCAGCAGCTTTGACTCGAAACCCCGCGAGCAGTACTTC. Translated: CASSFDSKPREQYF.

This rearrangement joins TRBV19 to TRBJ2-6; tentatively, D is TRBD2 (6 bases). The germline CDR1 and CDR2 sequences are LNHDA and SQIVND (reference sequence). The V end was cut by 3 bases, the J end by 0 bases, with 9 bases between. CDR3 size: 16 residues. CDR3 nucleotides: TGTGCCAGTAGTATGAAAGCGGGCTCTGGGGCCAACGTCCTGACTTTC. It codes for CASSMKAGSGANVLTF. Together with reference TRBV19 and TRBJ2-6, the CDR3 gives the full variable domain: DGGITQSPKYLFRKEGQNVTLSCEQNLNHDAMYWYRQDPGQGLRLIYYSQIVNDFQKGDIAEGYSVSREKKESFPLTVTSAQKNPTAFYLCASSMKAGSGANVLTFGAGSRLTVL.

In its sample, this clone was seen once. This chain uses TRBV5-6 with TRBJ1-5; D remains ambiguous. The germline V gene has CDR1 SGHDT and CDR2 YYEEEE. The V end was cut by 0 bases, the J end by 1 base, with 11 bases between. CDR3 length: 16 amino acids. The CDR3 region is CASSLGTGISNQPQHF. The CDR3 DNA reads as TGTGCCAGCAGCTTGGGGACCGGAATCAGCAATCAGCCCCAGCATTTT. Using reference TRBV5-6 and TRBJ1-5 for the parts outside the CDR3, the full variable domain is DAGVTQSPTHLIKTRGQQVTLRCSPKSGHDTVSWYQQALGQGPQFIFQYYEEEERQRGNFPDRFSGHQFPNYSSELNVNALLLGDSALYLCASSLGTGISNQPQHFGDGTRLSIL.

The chain joins TRBV20-1 to TRBJ1-4; D is unclear. There are 14 residues in the CDR3. Trimming removed 3 bases at V and 8 bases at J, with 16 bases between. Germline CDR1 reads DFQATT; CDR2 reads SNEGSKA (reference sequence). The chain's CDR3 is CSASDGSFEEKLFF. Here the CDR3 DNA reads TGCAGTGCTAGTGATGGCAGCTTTGAGGAAAAACTGTTTTTT.

The chain is built from TRBV11-2 and TRBJ1-4; 7 bases are shared with TRBD1. Germline lookup yields CDR1 SGHAT and CDR2 FQNNGV. With V trimmed by 1 base and J by 3 bases, 5 bases remained unmatched. CDR3 size: 16 residues. In nucleotides, the CDR3 is TGTGCCAGCAGCTTAGGGTTAAGGGGGCCTAATGAAAAACTGTTTTTT. Translated: CASSLGLRGPNEKLFF.

The rearrangement joins TRBV3-1 (or the pseudogene TRBV3-2) to TRBJ1-5; TRBD1 is a possible D gene (5 bases). CDR3 length: 15 amino acids. Germline CDR1 reads LGHDT; CDR2 reads YNNKEL (reference sequence). Trimming pared 5 bases from V and 0 bases from J, leaving 11 bases between. The CDR3 bases are TGTGCCAGCAGCTTAGGACATAATAGCAATCAGCCCCAGCATTTT. Amino acid sequence: CASSLGHNSNQPQHF.

The chain joins TRBV6-4 to TRBJ1-3; TRBD1 is a possible D gene (5 bases). Germline lookup yields CDR1 MRHNA and CDR2 SNTAGT. The CDR3 is 20 amino acids. The V gene lost 5 bases and the J gene lost 1 base, with 27 bases spanning the gap. CDR3 residues: CASSPPRVAAHGPSGNTIYF. In DNA form, the CDR3 reads TGTGCCAGCAGTCCCCCCAGGGTGGCCGCTCATGGCCCTTCTGGAAACACCATATATTTT.

The chain recombines TRBV4-3 with TRBJ2-2; 10 bases line up with TRBD1. Germline trimming cut 4 bases from V and 3 bases from J; bases unmatched to any gene: 2. Germline assignment: CDR1 LGHNA and CDR2 YSLEER. CDR3 length: 15 amino acids. This CDR3 reads CASSRDRGYTGELFF. In nucleotides, the CDR3 is TGCGCCAGCAGCCGGGACAGGGGTTACACCGGGGAGCTGTTTTTT.

Here the CDR3 reads CASSRGAPRGQETQYF. The CDR3 DNA sequence: TGTGCCAGCAGCCGGGGGGCCCCAAGGGGCCAAGAGACCCAGTACTTC. The rearrangement joins TRBV2 to TRBJ2-5, with D possibly TRBD2 on 7 matching bases. The CDR3 is 16 amino acids. Germline lookup yields CDR1 SNHLY and CDR2 FYNNEI. Between the trimmed V and J ends, which lost 6 bases and 1 base, there was a span of 18 bases.

The genes are TRBV30 and TRBJ2-7; unclear D gene. The CDR3 covers 12 residues. The germline V and J ends were trimmed by 1 base and 6 bases, with 10 bases remaining between them. Germline CDR1 reads GTSNPN; CDR2 reads SVGIG (reference sequence). CDR3 bases: TGTGCCTGGAGTGGATCTCTGGGCGAGCAGTACTTC. Its protein is CAWSGSLGEQYF.

The chain has TRBV24-1 and TRBJ1-2; D is perhaps TRBD1 (5 bases). The V and J ends lost 4 bases and 8 bases respectively, with 16 bases between them. The CDR3 runs 14 residues. The germline V gene encodes CDR1 KGHDR and CDR2 SFDVKD. The CDR3 nucleotides read TGTGCCACCAGTGAGACCGGGACCGGAGGAGGCTACACCTTC. It codes for CATSETGTGGGYTF.